The entry below describes one T cell receptor (beta chain). Germline loops: CDR1 MGHDK, CDR2 SYGVNS. CDR3 size: 11 residues. Trimming removed 10 bases from V and 5 bases from J, with 11 bases in between. Using immunoSEQ multiplex PCR, the repertoire was profiled, and TCRdb retains in-frame clones only, with some absent. The sample lists some 97,000 clones; 80% to 90% were seen once. This sample is drawn from a study of radiation and T cells in renal cell carcinoma. The time point was: blood 4 weeks post-SBRT, at nephrectomy. As to treatment: 15 Gy SBRT to primary tumor, nephrectomy 4 weeks later. Nephrectomy followed 15 Gy stereotactic body radiation by 4 weeks. Serial blood draws occurred at baseline and 2 and 4 weeks post-SBRT.

The TCR sequence derives from a man in his 60s with renal cell carcinoma. The chain employs TRBV25-1 and TRBJ1-2; D not certain. Material: blood, obtained from a patient whose treatment included radiotherapy and nephrectomy. CDR3 residues: CATMDLYGYTF. The CDR3 DNA sequence: TGTGCCACGATGGACTTGTATGGCTACACCTTC.